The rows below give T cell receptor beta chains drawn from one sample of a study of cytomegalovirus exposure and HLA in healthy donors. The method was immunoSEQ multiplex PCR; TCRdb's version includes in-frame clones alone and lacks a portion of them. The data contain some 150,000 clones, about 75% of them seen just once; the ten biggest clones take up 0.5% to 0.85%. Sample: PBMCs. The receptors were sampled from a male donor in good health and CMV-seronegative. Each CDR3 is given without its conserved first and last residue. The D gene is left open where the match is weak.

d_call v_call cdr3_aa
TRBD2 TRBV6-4 ATARTSGGGDNEQF
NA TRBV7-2 ASSLRVQGNSPLH
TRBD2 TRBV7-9 ASSLVAGDREQF
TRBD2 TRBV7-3 ASSAGTNKETQY
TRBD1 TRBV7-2 ASSSPGQGSRATQY
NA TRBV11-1 ASSLGQGPGTGELF
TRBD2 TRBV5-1 ASSSGTSGSWTDTQY
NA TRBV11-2 ASSPLGGGNSPLH
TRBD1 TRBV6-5 ASNGQGVNYGYT
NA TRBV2 ASSSPGSNEQF
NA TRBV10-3 AISTTGPTEAF
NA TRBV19 ASSIGSRGGDQPQH
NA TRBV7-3 ASSLDRNTEAF
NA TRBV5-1 ASSLERQDTGELF
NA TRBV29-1 SVEGAGSGNTIY
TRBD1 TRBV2 ASRRGPRWGQNEKLF
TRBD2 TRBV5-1 ASSFSGISTDTQY
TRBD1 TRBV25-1 ASSESGQGVSAEQY
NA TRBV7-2 ASSSPKGTLNTEAF
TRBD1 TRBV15 ATSDRGITDTQY
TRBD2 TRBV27 ASSLAGGGSSYNEQF
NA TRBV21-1 ASSGRGKGTEAF
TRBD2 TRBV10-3 AVIAGQSTDTQY
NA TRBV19 ASRSPPFPGTSYNEQF
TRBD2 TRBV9 ASSAGLSGRETQY
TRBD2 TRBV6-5 ASSYIAGRTDTQY
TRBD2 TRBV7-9 SSSLVAGGLWETQY
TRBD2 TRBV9 ASSEMGLGGGARTDTQY
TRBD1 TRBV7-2 ASSLEQGSSYEQY
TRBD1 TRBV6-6 ASSYWDRSNQPQH
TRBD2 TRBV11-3 ASSLRWGGEQF
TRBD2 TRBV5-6 ASSPGLAASDTQY
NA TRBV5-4 ASSLQGQETQY
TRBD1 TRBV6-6 ATRLPPGQGREKLF
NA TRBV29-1 SVTAVPETQY
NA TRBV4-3 ASSQPGLRGLIIYEQY
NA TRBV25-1 ASSGRFSGSYEQY
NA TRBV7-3 ASSPRRDRSYEQY
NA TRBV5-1 ASSPDNNYEQY
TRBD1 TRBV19 ASSPGQGVNEQY
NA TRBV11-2 ASSLDRNTGELF
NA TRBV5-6 ASSFGLSIPNTEAF
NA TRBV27 ASSRKPDSEVNEKLF
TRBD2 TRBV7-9 AGSLLAGVTGELF
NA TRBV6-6 ASSYSAGSYEQY
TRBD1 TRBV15 ATSRDPTGGAGGYT
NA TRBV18 ASSPIRGNSNQPQH
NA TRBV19 ASSMRGMNTEAF